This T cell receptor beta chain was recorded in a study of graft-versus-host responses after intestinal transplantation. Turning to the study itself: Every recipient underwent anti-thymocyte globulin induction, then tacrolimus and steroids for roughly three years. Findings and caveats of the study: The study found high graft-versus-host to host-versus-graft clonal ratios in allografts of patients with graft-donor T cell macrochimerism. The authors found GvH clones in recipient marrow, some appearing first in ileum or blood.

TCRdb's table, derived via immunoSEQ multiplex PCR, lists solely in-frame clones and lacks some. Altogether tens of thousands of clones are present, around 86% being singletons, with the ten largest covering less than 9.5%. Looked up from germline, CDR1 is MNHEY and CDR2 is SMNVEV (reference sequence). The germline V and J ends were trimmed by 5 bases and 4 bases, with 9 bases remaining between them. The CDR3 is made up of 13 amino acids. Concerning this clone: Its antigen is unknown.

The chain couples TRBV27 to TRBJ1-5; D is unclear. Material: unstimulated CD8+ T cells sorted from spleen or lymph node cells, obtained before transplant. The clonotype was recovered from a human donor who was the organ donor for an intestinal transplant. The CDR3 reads CASSAKMNQPQHF. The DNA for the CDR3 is TGTGCCAGCAGTGCTAAGATGAATCAGCCCCAGCATTTT.